The 9 T cell receptor beta chains below all came from one sample that was sequenced in a study of blood T cells in healthy people across ages. Through a sample-barcoded 5' primer and a J-beta primer mix, a second PCR was run for roughly 6 to 11 cycles. In TCRdb, the 5' RACE reads were re-called with MiXCR into one record per CDR3 protein. The table records approximately 1,700,000 distinct CDR3 sequences, roughly two fifths of them present only once. Source material: blood. These receptors originate from a human donor in good health.

The rearrangement uses TRBV29-1 and TRBJ1-2; no clear D. CDR3 length: 14 amino acids. Trimming removed 5 bases at V and 0 bases at J, with 13 bases between. Germline V CDR1 and CDR2: SQVTM, ANQGSEA. CDR3 nucleotides: TGCAGCGTTTTCACGGTCTCGGCTAACTATGGCTACACCTTC. This sequence encodes CSVFTVSANYGYTF.

The rearrangement joins TRBV6-2 or TRBV6-3 to TRBJ1-2, with unresolved D. CDR3 length: 14 amino acids. Germline loops: CDR1 MNHEY, CDR2 SVGEGT. V gave up 10 bases and J gave up 2 bases, with 17 bases separating them. The CDR3 DNA sequence: TGTGCCACCAGAGCCGGGTCTTGGAACTATGGCTACACCTTC. Translation: CATRAGSWNYGYTF.

This clonotype was counted only a few times. The chain employs TRBV29-1 and TRBJ1-2; D is unresolved. V was trimmed by 0 bases and J by 7 bases, leaving 15 bases between them. Per the germline V gene, CDR1 is SQVTM and CDR2 is ANQGSEA. The CDR3 covers 14 residues. DNA of the CDR3: TGCAGCGTTGAAGAAAGATTCCGGAGCGGTGGCTACACCTTC. This codes for CSVEERFRSGGYTF.

J is TRBJ2-7 and V is TRBV3-1; the match to TRBD1 covers 9 bases. The germline V gene encodes CDR1 LGHDT and CDR2 YNNKEL (reference sequence). The CDR3 contains 19 residues. The trim removed 4 bases at V and 6 bases at J, leaving 22 bases unmatched. CDR3 DNA: TGTGCCAGCAGCCCTCGATTGCGGGACAGGGTCCGGGGGCCGGGCGAGCAGTACTTC. Translation: CASSPRLRDRVRGPGEQYF.

This chain uses TRBV4-2 with TRBJ1-4; 7 nucleotides agree with TRBD1. The germline V gene has CDR1 LGHNA and CDR2 YNFKEQ. The length of the CDR3 is 16 residues. After removal of 3 bases from V and 0 bases from J, the junction contained 4 bases not matched to a gene. CDR3 residues: CASSQEGAATNEKLFF. The CDR3 nucleotides read TGTGCCAGCAGCCAGGAGGGGGCAGCAACTAATGAAAAACTGTTTTTT.

The V gene is TRBV7-8, the J gene TRBJ2-3; 11 bases match TRBD2. The CDR3 totals 16 residues. The germline V gene encodes CDR1 SGHVS and CDR2 FQNEAQ. The trim removed 5 bases at V and 5 bases at J, leaving 9 bases unmatched. The CDR3: CASSSHSGGAGDTQYF. As DNA, the CDR3 is TGTGCCAGCAGCAGTCATAGCGGGGGGGCAGGAGATACGCAGTATTTT. The variable domain in full, with the rest retrieved from reference TRBV7-8 and TRBJ2-3, is GAGVSQSPRYKVAKRGQDVALRCDPISGHVSLFWYQQALGQGPEFLTYFQNEAQLDKSGLPSDRFFAERPEGSVSTLKIQRTQQEDSAVYLCASSSHSGGAGDTQYFGPGTRLTVL.

The rearrangement joins TRBV20-1 to TRBJ2-7, with 11 bases that match TRBD2. There are 15 residues in the CDR3. Germline V gene data show CDR1 as DFQATT and CDR2 as SNEGSKA (reference sequence). V gave up 5 bases and J gave up 4 bases; unmatched junction bases: 10. CDR3 loop: CSAHPSGGPPYEQYF. CDR3 nucleotides: TGCAGTGCTCACCCTAGCGGGGGGCCTCCGTACGAGCAGTACTTC.

This chain uses TRBV5-1 with TRBJ2-1; no firm D call. V lost 6 bases and J lost 4, with 17 bases in between. Germline CDR1 is SGHRS and CDR2 is YFSETQ. CDR3 length equals 15 residues. The DNA of the CDR3 is TGCGCCAGCAATCTTGGACGCTCAAATTACAATGAGCAGTTCTTC. Amino acid sequence: CASNLGRSNYNEQFF.

V and J are TRBV12-3 or TRBV12-4 and TRBJ1-2, with D possibly TRBD1 on 6 matching bases. The CDR3 has 16 residues. Trimming took 4 bases from V and 1 from J, leaving 16 bases between them. The CDR3 is CASSSPQGNLNYGYTF. The CDR3 DNA is TGTGCCAGCAGTTCCCCCCAGGGGAACCTTAACTATGGCTACACCTTC.